This T cell receptor (beta chain) is from a study of blood T cell repertoires in COVID-19. Repertoires were generated with immunoSEQ multiplex PCR, while TCRdb's copy carries only in-frame clones and drops some. Among roughly 330,000 clones listed, about 89% were seen once. This TCR derives from a woman aged 25-40 years who had recovered from COVID-19. The sequencing input was PBMCs or T cells enriched from blood (not recorded which).

The chain's CDR3 is CASSMIQGVIPNEQFF. The CDR3 nucleotides are TGTGCCAGCAGTATGATACAGGGTGTTATCCCCAATGAGCAGTTCTTC. The chain employs TRBV27 and TRBJ2-1; weak D call: TRBD1 (6 bases). Germline loops: CDR1 MNHEY, CDR2 SMNVEV (reference sequence). The CDR3 spans 16 residues. Trimming removed 5 bases from V and 6 bases from J, with 20 bases in between.